This T cell receptor beta chain was identified in a study of blood T cell repertoires in COVID-19. As for the study in general: Both acute and convalescent COVID-19 samples were obtained from the United States, Italy and Spain. Sources were T cells, B-cell-depleted T cells, or PBMCs; the material itself was cDNA or gDNA.

In the original processing: The assay estimated nucleated cells by amplifying reference gene primers. Produced via immunoSEQ multiplex PCR; TCRdb's table is partial and in-frame only. D and trimming were read from the DNA, whereas the V and J calls and clone size are those reported in that table. This table holds about 170,000 clones, approximately 91% found once. Seattle researchers signed up patients amid active infection and tracked them longitudinally. The CDR3 is 14 amino acids. With V trimmed by 7 bases and J by 6 bases, 10 bases remained unmatched. Germline CDR1 reads LNHDA; CDR2 reads SQIVND (reference sequence). This clone was seen a few times.

Sequences were obtained from peripheral blood. The sequence was collected from a man younger than 35 with COVID-19, enrolled during active disease. The genes are TRBV19 and TRBJ1-2; TRBD1 aligns across 8 bases. CDR3 residues: CASIPSGTGHGYTF. CDR3 nucleotide sequence: TGTGCCAGTATCCCCTCCGGGACAGGTCATGGCTACACCTTC.